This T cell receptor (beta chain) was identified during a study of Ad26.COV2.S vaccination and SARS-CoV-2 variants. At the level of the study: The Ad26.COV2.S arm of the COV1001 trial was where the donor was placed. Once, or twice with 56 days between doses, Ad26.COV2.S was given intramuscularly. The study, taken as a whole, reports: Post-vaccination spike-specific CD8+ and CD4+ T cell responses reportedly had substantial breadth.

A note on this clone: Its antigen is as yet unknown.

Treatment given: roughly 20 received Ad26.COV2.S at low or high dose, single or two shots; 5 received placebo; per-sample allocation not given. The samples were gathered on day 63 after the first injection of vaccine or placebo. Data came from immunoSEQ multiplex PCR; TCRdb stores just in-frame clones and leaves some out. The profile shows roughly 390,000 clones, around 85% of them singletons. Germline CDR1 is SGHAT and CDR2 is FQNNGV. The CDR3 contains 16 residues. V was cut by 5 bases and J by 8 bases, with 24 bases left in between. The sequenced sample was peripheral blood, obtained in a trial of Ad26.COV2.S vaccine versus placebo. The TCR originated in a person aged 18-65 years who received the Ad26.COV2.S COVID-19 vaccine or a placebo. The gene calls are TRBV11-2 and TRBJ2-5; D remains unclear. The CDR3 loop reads CASSRSPSLEDGTQYF. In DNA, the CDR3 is TGTGCCAGCAGCAGATCGCCTAGTCTAGAGGATGGAACCCAGTACTTC.